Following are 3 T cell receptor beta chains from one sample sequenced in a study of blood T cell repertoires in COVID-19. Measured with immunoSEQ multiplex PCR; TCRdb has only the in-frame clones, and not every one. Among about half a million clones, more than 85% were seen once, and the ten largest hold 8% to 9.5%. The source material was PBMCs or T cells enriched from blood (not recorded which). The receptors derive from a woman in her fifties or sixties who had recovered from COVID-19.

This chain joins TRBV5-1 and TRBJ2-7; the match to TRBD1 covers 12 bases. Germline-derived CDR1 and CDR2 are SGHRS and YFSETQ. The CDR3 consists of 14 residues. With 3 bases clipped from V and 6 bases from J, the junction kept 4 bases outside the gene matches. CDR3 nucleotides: TGCGCCAGCAGCTCCGGGACAGGGGGCCTCGAGCAGTACTTC. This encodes CASSSGTGGLEQYF.

In nucleotides, the CDR3 is TGTGCCAGCAGCTTAGCCGGGACAGCATACAATTCACCCCTCCACTTT. This codes for CASSLAGTAYNSPLHF. The chain joins TRBV7-6 to TRBJ1-6; 7 bases fit TRBD1. Trimming removed 0 bases from V and 7 bases from J; junction bases left unmatched: 6. Germline values: CDR1 SGHVS, CDR2 FNYEAQ. This CDR3 has 16 residues.

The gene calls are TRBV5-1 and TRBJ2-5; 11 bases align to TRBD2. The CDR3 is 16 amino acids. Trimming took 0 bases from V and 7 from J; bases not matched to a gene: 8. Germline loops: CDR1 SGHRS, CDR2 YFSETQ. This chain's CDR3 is CASSLATSGGYGTQYF. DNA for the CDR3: TGCGCCAGCAGCTTGGCAACTAGCGGGGGCTACGGGACCCAGTACTTC.